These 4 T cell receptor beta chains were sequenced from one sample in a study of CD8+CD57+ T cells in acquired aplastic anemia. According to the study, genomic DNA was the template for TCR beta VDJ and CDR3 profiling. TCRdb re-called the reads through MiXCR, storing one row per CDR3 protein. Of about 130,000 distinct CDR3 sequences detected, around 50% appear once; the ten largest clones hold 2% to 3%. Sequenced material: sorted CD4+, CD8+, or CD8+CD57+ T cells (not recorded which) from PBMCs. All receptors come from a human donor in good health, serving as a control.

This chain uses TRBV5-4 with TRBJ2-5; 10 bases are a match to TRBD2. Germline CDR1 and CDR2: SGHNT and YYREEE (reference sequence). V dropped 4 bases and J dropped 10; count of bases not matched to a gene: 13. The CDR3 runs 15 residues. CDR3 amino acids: CASSPGAGLAWVQYF. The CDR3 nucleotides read TGTGCCAGCAGCCCCGGAGCGGGACTAGCGTGGGTCCAGTACTTC.

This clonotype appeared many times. CDR3 in amino acids: CASTRTNSGNTIYF. CDR3 in DNA: TGTGCCAGCACGAGGACTAACTCTGGAAACACCATATATTTT. The chain employs TRBV7-2 and TRBJ1-3, with D unclear. V was pared by 7 bases and J by 0 bases, with 10 bases between. In germline, CDR1 is SGHTA, CDR2 FQGNSA. This CDR3 has 14 residues.

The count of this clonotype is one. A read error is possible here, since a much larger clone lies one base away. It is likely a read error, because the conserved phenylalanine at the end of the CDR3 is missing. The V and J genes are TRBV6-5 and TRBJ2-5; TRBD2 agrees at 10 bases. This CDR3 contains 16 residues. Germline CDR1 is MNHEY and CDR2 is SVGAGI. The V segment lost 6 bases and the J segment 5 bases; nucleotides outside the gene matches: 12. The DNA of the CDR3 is TGTGCCAGCAGGCGCGCCCGGCTAGCGGGGGTGGAGACCCAGTACTCC. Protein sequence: CASRRARLAGVETQYS.

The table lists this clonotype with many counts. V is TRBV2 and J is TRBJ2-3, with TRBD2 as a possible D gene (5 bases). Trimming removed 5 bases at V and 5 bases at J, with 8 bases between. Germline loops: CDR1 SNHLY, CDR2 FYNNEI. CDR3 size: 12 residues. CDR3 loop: CASSYSGDTQYF. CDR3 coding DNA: TGTGCCAGCAGTTACAGCGGAGATACGCAGTATTTT.